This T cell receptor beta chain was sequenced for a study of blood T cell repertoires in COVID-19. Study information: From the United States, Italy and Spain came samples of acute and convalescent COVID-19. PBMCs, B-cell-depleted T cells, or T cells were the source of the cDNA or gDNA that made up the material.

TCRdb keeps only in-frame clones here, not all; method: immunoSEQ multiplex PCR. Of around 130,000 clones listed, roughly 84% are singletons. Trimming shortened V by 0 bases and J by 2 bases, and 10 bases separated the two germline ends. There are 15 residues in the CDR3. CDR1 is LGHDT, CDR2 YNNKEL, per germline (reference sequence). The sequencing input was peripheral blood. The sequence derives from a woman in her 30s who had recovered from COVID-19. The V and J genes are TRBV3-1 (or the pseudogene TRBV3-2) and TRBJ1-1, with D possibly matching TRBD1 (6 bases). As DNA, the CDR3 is TGTGCCAGCAGCCAAGATAACAGGGACAACACTGAAGCTTTCTTT. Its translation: CASSQDNRDNTEAFF.